What follows describes a single TCR beta chain. Its specificity is unknown. Cells designated naive CD8 were CD45RO-negative and were positively selected for CCR7, with terminally differentiated effector memory CD45RA+ cells excluded. Original data processing: In the immunoSEQ data, sequences were junction-only and lacked quality scores, so filtering differed. Some clones are missing from TCRdb's copy, which holds only in-frame ones; the method was immunoSEQ multiplex PCR. D and trimming come from the DNA, and the V and J calls and clone size come from that table. Altogether about 2.1 million clones are present, 93% being singletons, with the ten largest covering under 2%. The data stem from a study of shared clonotypes between healthy human individuals. Study background: Researchers assigned three CD4 naive, three CD4 memory, two CD8 naive and one CD8 memory plate to each donor.

This CDR3 spans 15 amino acids. Losses at the gene ends were 1 base for V and 3 bases for J; bases not matched to a gene: 1. Germline V gene sequence: CDR1 LGHNA, CDR2 YSLEER. General study results and limits: It was observed that roughly 5.1% of naive CD4 clonotypes were shared across several donors. Even with large depth, rarefaction showed that sorted-subset sequencing was incomplete.

The receptor comes from a man between 18 and 29 years old in good health. Some clones in this sample may be carry-over from other donors' samples. The sample taken for sequencing was naive CD8+ T cells from PBMCs. This sequence joins TRBV4-3 and TRBJ1-4, with 8 bases aligning to TRBD1. Written as DNA, the CDR3 is TGCGCCAGCAGCCAAGGACAGGGGCCTAATGAAAAACTGTTTTTT. This encodes CASSQGQGPNEKLFF.